This T cell receptor beta chain was retrieved from a study of cytomegalovirus exposure and HLA in healthy donors. There are 16 residues in the CDR3. Germline CDR1 MDHEN, CDR2 SYDVKM. V dropped 4 bases and J dropped 0 bases, with 13 bases sitting between them. Healthy donors of bone marrow made up the group. Comment on this clone: Its antigen is not known.

Findings of the study overall: In a later analysis, across HLA loci, associated TCR counts were highest for DRB1, lowest for HLA-C. Later analysis identified several of the most significant clusters that appeared linked to common viral pathogens. Exclusion applied to some V segments, including TRBV6-2 and TRBV6-3, as they were indistinguishable.

PCR primers comprised 60 Vbeta and 13 Jbeta primers. TCRdb's copy holds only in-frame clones and misses some; the assay was immunoSEQ multiplex PCR. The sample contains tens of thousands of clones, about 79% of which appear only once. This chain joins TRBV28 and TRBJ2-1, with TRBD1 as a possible D gene (5 bases). Sequenced material: PBMCs. This TCR was sampled from a man aged 45-65 years in good health and CMV-seronegative. Here the CDR3 reads CASSSARVSSYNEQFF. Here the CDR3 DNA reads TGTGCCAGCAGTTCGGCCAGGGTGAGCTCCTACAATGAGCAGTTCTTC.